This T cell receptor beta chain was identified in a study of PD-1 blockade in classical Hodgkin lymphoma. Study overall: Patients were infused with nivolumab 3 mg/kg every 2 weeks. Study conclusions and caveats: As was reported, newly diagnosed patients showed lower baseline TCR diversity than healthy donors did. Whatever underlies the repertoire differences (possibly disease activity or prior therapy) remains undefined.

Time point reported: cycle 4 day 1 (C4D1), after 5 to 7 weeks of nivolumab. Every single patient, without exception, relapsed after autologous stem cell transplantation, and brentuximab vedotin exposure varied. Patients showed best responses of complete response, partial response or progressive disease. V dropped 5 bases and J dropped 9 bases, with 14 bases sitting between them. In germline, CDR1 is SGHAT, CDR2 FQNNGV. The CDR3 runs 12 residues. On this clone: The antigen remains undetermined.

Generated by immunoSEQ multiplex PCR, the TCRdb table keeps only in-frame clones and is missing some. This sample carries tens of thousands of clones, 65% to 85% of them seen once, and the ten largest clones take over 15%. This chain uses TRBV11-2 with TRBJ2-7; the D gene could be TRBD1 or TRBD2 (5 bases each). This receptor was taken from a human donor with classical Hodgkin lymphoma. The specimen comprised peripheral blood mononuclear cells (PBMCs), sampled before the fourth cycle of nivolumab. The CDR3 is CASSIPGTGQYF. The CDR3 bases are TGTGCCAGCAGCATCCCGGGGACGGGGCAGTACTTC.